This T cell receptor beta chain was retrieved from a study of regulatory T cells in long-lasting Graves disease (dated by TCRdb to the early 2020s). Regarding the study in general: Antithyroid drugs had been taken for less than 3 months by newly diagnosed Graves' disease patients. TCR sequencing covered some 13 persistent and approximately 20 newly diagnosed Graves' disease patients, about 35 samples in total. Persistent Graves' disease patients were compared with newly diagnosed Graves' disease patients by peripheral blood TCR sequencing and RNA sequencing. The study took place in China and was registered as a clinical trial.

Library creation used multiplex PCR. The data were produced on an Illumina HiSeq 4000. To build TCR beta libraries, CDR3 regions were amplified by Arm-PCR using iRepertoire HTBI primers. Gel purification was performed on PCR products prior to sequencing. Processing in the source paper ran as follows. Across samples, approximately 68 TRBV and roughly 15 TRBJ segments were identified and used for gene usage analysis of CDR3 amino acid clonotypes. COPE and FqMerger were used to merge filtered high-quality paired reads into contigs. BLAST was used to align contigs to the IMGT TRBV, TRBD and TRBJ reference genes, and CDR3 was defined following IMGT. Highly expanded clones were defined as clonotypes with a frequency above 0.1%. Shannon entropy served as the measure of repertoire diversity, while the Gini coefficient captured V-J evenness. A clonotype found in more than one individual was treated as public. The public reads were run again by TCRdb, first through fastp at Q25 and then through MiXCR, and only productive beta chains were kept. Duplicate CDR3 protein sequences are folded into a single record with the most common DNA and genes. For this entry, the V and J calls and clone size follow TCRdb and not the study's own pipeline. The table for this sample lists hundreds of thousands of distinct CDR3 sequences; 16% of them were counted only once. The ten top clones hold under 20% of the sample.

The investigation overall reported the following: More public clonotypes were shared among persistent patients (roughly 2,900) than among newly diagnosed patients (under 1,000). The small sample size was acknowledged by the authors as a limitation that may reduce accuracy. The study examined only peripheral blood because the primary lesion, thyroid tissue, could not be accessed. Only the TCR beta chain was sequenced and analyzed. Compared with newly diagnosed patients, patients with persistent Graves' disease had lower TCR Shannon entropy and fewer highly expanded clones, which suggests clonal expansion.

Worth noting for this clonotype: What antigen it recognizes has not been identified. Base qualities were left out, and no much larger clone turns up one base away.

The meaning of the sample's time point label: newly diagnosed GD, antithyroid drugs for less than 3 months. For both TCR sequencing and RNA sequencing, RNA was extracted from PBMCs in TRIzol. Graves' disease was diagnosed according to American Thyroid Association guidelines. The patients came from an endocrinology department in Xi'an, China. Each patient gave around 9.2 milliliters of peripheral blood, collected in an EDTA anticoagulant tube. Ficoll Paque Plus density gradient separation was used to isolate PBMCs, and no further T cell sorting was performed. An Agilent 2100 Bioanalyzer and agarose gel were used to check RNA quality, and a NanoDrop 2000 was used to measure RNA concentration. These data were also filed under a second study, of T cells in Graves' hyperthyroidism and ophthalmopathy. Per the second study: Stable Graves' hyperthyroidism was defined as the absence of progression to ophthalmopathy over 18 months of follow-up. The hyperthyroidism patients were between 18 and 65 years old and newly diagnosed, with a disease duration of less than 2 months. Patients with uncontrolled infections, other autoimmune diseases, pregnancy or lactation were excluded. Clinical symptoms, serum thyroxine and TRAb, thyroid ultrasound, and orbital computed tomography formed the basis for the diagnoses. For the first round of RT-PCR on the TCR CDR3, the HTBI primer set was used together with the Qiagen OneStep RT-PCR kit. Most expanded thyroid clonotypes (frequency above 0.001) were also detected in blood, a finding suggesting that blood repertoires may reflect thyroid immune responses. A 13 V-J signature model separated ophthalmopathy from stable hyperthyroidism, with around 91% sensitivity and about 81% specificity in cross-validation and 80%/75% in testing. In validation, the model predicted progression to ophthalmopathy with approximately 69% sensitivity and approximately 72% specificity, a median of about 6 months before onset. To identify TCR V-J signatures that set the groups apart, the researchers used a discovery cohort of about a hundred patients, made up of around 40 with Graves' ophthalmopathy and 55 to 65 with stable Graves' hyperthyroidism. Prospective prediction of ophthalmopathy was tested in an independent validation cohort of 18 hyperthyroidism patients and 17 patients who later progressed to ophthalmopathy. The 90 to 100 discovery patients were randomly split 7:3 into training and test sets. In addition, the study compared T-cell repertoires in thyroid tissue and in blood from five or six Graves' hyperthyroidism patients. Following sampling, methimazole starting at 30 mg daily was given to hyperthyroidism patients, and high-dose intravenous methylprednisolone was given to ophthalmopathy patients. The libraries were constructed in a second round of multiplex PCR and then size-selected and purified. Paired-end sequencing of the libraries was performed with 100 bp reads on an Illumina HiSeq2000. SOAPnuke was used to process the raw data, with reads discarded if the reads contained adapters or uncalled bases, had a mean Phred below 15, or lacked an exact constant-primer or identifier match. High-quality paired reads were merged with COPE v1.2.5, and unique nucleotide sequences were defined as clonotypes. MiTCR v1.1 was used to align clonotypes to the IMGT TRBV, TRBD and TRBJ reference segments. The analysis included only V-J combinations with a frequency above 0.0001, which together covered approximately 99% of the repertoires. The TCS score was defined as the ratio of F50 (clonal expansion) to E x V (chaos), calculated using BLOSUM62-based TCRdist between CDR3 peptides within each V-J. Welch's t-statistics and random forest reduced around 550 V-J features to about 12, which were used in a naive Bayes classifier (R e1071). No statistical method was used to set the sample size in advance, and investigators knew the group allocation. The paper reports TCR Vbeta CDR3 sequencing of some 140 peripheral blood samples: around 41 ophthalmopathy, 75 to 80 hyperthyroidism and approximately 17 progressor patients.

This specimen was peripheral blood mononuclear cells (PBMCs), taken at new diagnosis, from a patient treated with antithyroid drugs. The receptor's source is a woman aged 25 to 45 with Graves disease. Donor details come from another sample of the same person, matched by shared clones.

The DNA is as follows: TGTGCCAGCAGTTACTTAACAGGAGCTTCACCCCTCCACTTT. The translation is CASSYLTGASPLHF. The rearranged segments are TRBV6-9 and TRBJ1-6, with TRBD1 as a weak D call on 5 bases. The V end loses 3 bases and the J end loses 9 bases, and a stretch of 12 bases separates them. The CDR3, cysteine through phenylalanine, is 14 amino acids long. Solely the CDR3 DNA is kept, with 42 bases framed from the first base. Via the germline V gene, CDR1 is MNHGY and CDR2 SVAAGI.